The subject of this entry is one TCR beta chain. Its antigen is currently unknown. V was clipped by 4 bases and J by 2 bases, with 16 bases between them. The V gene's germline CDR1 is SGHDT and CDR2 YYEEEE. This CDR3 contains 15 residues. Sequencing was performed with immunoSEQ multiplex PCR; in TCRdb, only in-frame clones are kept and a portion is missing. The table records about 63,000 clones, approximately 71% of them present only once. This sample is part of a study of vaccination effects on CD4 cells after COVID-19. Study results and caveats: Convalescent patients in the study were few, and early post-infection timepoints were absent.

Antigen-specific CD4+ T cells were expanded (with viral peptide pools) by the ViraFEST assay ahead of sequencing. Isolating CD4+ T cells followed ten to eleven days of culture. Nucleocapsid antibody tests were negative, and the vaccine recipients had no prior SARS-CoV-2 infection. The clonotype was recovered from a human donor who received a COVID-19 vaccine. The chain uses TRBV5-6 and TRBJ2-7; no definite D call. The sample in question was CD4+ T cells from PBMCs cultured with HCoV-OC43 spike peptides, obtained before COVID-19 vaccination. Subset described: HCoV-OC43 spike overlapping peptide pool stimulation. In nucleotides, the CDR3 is TGTGCCAGCAGCCCGATAGGACCTACACCCTACGAGCAGTACGTC. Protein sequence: CASSPIGPTPYEQYV.